This T cell receptor (beta chain) originates from a study of long-term antiretroviral therapy in people with HIV. Survey level was the resolution at which the v3.0 immunoSEQ assay ran. Some clones are missing from TCRdb's copy, which holds only in-frame ones; the method was immunoSEQ multiplex PCR. The repertoire holds fewer than 25,000 clones, with approximately 82% as singletons. Germline CDR1 KGHSH, CDR2 LQKENI. This CDR3 is 16 amino acids long. Between the trimmed V and J ends, which lost 2 bases and 5 bases, there was a span of 18 bases. The receptor's source is a man over 45 with HIV. Sample: unsorted PBMCs, taken at the start of antiretroviral therapy. The J gene is TRBJ1-2, the V gene TRBV18; D gene uncertain. Written as DNA, the CDR3 is TGTGCCAGCTCACCAAATGGAGGCACGACATTATATGGCTACACCTTC. It specifies CASSPNGGTTLYGYTF.